This TCR beta chain appears in the sequencing data of a study of T cell changes during pregnancy in multiple sclerosis (dated by TCRdb to between 2018 and 2021). Background on the whole study: In women with multiple sclerosis, the researchers looked at how the T cell repertoire shifted as pregnancy progressed.

The cysteine opens and the phenylalanine closes a CDR3 of 18 amino acids. This entry keeps only the CDR3 DNA: 54 bases, framed from base 1. At the junction V is shortened by 0 bases and J by 8 bases; bases outside the gene matches: 9. From a lookup of the germline V gene, CDR1 and CDR2 are SGHRS and YFSETQ. The protocol used for the library was the immunoSEQ multiplex PCR assay. As stored in TCRdb, this immuneACCESS dataset retains in-frame rearrangements with V and J assigned. A fraction of the clones does not appear; measured against another copy, unresolved V genes explain less than half of the discrepancy, and the remainder lacks a known reason. Counted in this sample were 60,000 to 85,000 clones; roughly 92% of them appeared once. 3.7% of the sample belongs to the ten largest clones. Comment on this clone: The antigen this receptor binds is unknown. No much larger clonotype is one base removed from it; base qualities were not supplied.

Sequences were derived from peripheral blood, sampled after pregnancy. The chain couples TRBV5-1 to TRBJ2-1; 15 junctional bases match TRBD2. This clonotype originated in a female donor in good health, enrolled as a control in a pregnancy study. The CDR3 sequence is CASSLEGTSGGIDDEQFF. Here is the DNA: TGCGCCAGCAGCTTGGAGGGGACTAGCGGGGGGATCGACGATGAGCAGTTCTTC.